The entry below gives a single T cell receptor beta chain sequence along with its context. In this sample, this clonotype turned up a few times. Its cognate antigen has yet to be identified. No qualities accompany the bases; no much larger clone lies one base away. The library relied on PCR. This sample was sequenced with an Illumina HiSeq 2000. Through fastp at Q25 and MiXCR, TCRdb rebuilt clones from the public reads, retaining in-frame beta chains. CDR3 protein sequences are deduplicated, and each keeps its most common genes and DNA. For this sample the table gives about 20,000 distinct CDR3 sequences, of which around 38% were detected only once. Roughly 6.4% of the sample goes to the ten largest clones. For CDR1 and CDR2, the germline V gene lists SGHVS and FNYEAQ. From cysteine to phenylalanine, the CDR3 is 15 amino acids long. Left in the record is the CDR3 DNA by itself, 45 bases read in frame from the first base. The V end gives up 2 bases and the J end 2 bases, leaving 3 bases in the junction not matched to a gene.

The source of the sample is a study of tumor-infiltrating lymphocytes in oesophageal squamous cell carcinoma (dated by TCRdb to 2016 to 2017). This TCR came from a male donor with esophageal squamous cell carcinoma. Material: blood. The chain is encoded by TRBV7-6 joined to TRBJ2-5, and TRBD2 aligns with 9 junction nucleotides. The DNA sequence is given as TGTGCCAGCAGCTTATTTGCGGGAGGGCAAGAGACCCAGTACTTC. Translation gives CASSLFAGGQETQYF.